Following are 31 T cell receptor beta chains from one sample sequenced in a study of blood T cells in healthy people across ages. For the second PCR, which ran for roughly 7 to 11 cycles, a sample-barcoded 5' primer and a J-beta primer mix were used. In TCRdb, the 5' RACE reads were re-called with MiXCR into one record per CDR3 protein. The table has 1,800,000 or so distinct CDR3 sequences, more than 35% seen once; the top ten hold under 30%. Sequencing was carried out using blood. The receptors were gathered from a human donor in good health.

This clonotype has a handful of counts. The chain carries TRBV5-6 and TRBJ2-7; D is ambiguous. The CDR3 has 14 amino acids. Germline-derived CDR1 and CDR2 are SGHDT and YYEEEE. V was pared by 4 bases and J by 0 bases, with 11 bases between. CDR3 protein: CASSRARSSYEQYF. CDR3 DNA sequence: TGTGCCAGCAGCCGAGCACGGAGCTCCTACGAGCAGTACTTC.

This chain's CDR3 is CASSGVMAVASTDTQYF. CDR3 nucleotide sequence: TGTGCCAGCAGCGGAGTGATGGCTGTGGCAAGCACAGATACGCAGTATTTT. The rearrangement uses TRBV7-9 and TRBJ2-3; D gene uncertain. The CDR3 has 17 amino acids. V was shortened by 5 bases and J by 0 bases, with 18 bases between the two germline ends. Per the germline V gene, CDR1 is SEHNR and CDR2 is FQNEAQ (reference sequence). The full variable domain, rest sourced from reference TRBV7-9 and TRBJ2-3, is DTGVSQNPRHKITKRGQNVTFRCDPISEHNRLYWYRQTLGQGPEFLTYFQNEAQLEKSRLLSDRFSAERPKGSFSTLEIQRTEQGDSAMYLCASSGVMAVASTDTQYFGPGTRLTVL.

The genes are TRBV12-3 or TRBV12-4 and TRBJ1-5; D gene ambiguous. CDR3 length: 13 amino acids. V lost 5 bases, J lost 5 bases, and 10 bases lay in between. CDR3 DNA: TGTGCCAGCAGTCCGGGAAACTATCAGCCCCAGCATTTT. Protein product: CASSPGNYQPQHF.

This chain joins TRBV10-3 and TRBJ2-7; 14 bases are a match to TRBD2. This CDR3 has 15 residues. Germline-derived CDR1 and CDR2 are ENHRY and SYGVKD. The J segment lost 0 bases and the V segment lost 6 bases, leaving 1 base of the junction unmatched. The CDR3 spells CAISGTSGGSYEQYF. CDR3 in DNA: TGTGCCATCAGCGGGACTAGCGGGGGCTCCTACGAGCAGTACTTC.

The chain combines TRBV9 with TRBJ2-1; a possible D gene is TRBD1 (6 bases). Between the trimmed V and J ends, which lost 2 bases and 7 bases, there was a span of 16 bases. The CDR3 is made up of 15 amino acids. Germline V CDR1 and CDR2: SGDLS, YYNGEE. The CDR3 nucleotides are TGTGCCAGCAGCGTGGGGGCAGGGGAAGGAAATGAGCAGTTCTTC. This codes for CASSVGAGEGNEQFF.

The rearrangement links TRBV4-1 to TRBJ2-7; D unclear. There are 13 residues in the CDR3. Trimming left V 3 bases short and J 6 bases short, with 12 bases between. Germline V CDR1 and CDR2: MGHRA, YSYEKL. CDR3 in DNA: TGCGCCAGCAGCCATCACGGGTCGGCCGAGCAGTACTTC. It codes for CASSHHGSAEQYF.

The gene calls are TRBV15 and TRBJ2-3; D may be TRBD1 (6 bases). The CDR3 is 16 residues long. V gave up 3 bases and J gave up 3 bases, with 16 bases separating them. The germline V gene has CDR1 LNHNV and CDR2 YYDKDF (reference sequence). As DNA, the CDR3 is TGTGCCACCAGCAGTGGACGCAGGGGTCAAACAGATACGCAGTATTTT. Translating it yields CATSSGRRGQTDTQYF.

The rearrangement uses TRBV7-2 and TRBJ2-7, with D tentatively TRBD1 (5 bases). The V gene's germline CDR1 is SGHTA and CDR2 FQGNSA. This CDR3 spans 14 amino acids. The V gene lost 5 bases and the J gene lost 6 bases, with 17 bases spanning the gap. The CDR3 loop reads CASSPRIDSCEQYF. The DNA of the CDR3 is TGTGCCAGCAGCCCCCGAATCGACAGCTGCGAGCAGTACTTC.

V gene TRBV7-2 combines with J gene TRBJ2-5; no clear D gene. Germline values: CDR1 SGHTA, CDR2 FQGNSA. This CDR3 has 15 residues. V was pared by 4 bases and J by 0 bases, with 12 bases between. The DNA for the CDR3 is TGTGCCAGCAGCTCCCGTCTGGGGAACCAAGAGACCCAGTACTTC. It codes for CASSSRLGNQETQYF.

This clonotype was observed a few times. The V and J genes are TRBV12-3 or TRBV12-4 and TRBJ1-2, with D maybe TRBD1 (6 bases). This CDR3 comprises 16 residues. Trimming cost V 4 bases and J 3 bases, with 18 bases left between them. For the CDR3, the DNA is TGTGCCAGCAGTTCCCACAGGGTTGGGGCCCACTATGGCTACACCTTC. This translates into CASSSHRVGAHYGYTF.

A few counts support this clonotype. The chain joins TRBV20-1 to TRBJ2-3; no clear D gene. The CDR3 contains 11 residues. V lost 5 bases to trimming and J lost 5 bases, with 8 bases between them. Per germline, CDR1 DFQATT and CDR2 SNEGSKA (reference sequence). The CDR3 bases are TGCAGTGCTGAGATGGGAGATACGCAGTATTTT. Encoded protein: CSAEMGDTQYF.

This chain's CDR3 is CASSLAIGTVDTDTQYF. The CDR3 nucleotides are TGCGCCAGCAGCTTGGCGATAGGGACGGTTGACACAGATACGCAGTATTTT. The rearrangement uses TRBV5-1 and TRBJ2-3, with D perhaps being TRBD1 or TRBD2 (5 bases each). The CDR3 is 17 amino acids. V lost 0 bases, J lost 2 bases, and 16 bases lay in between. The germline CDR1 and CDR2 sequences are SGHRS and YFSETQ.

The rearrangement uses TRBV20-1 and TRBJ1-4; TRBD1 matches 8 bases. With 7 bases clipped from V and 8 bases from J, the junction kept 6 bases outside the gene matches. The V gene's germline CDR1 is DFQATT and CDR2 SNEGSKA (reference sequence). There are 12 residues in the CDR3. CDR3 in amino acids: CSGMDRDEKLFF. CDR3 sequence (DNA): TGCAGTGGCATGGACAGGGACGAAAAACTGTTTTTT.

This clonotype was counted between two and nine times. This sequence joins TRBV7-2 and TRBJ2-1; TRBD1 matches 7 bases. V shed 5 bases and J 4 bases; nucleotides not matched to a gene: 17. The CDR3 contains 18 residues. Germline V gene lookup returns CDR1 SGHTA and CDR2 FQGNSA. The DNA of the CDR3 is TGTGCCAGCAGCCTTGTAGGGGGTGAGGGGGCGCGTTACAATGAGCAGTTCTTC. Its translation: CASSLVGGEGARYNEQFF.

This clonotype was counted between two and nine times. The chain uses TRBV6-6 and TRBJ2-7, with D possibly matching TRBD2 (5 bases). Trimming shortened V by 6 bases and J by 7 bases, and 22 bases separated the two germline ends. The length of the CDR3 is 15 residues. Germline values: CDR1 MNHNY, CDR2 SVGAGI (reference sequence). CDR3 DNA: TGTGCCAGCAGCCCCCCTCCGGCGGGTATGTTAGAGCAGTACTTC. Translated, it gives CASSPPPAGMLEQYF.

This sequence joins TRBV5-6 and TRBJ1-1, with D maybe TRBD1 (6 bases). Germline loops: CDR1 SGHDT, CDR2 YYEEEE. The CDR3 contains 17 residues. V was cut by 6 bases and J by 2 bases, with 23 bases left in between. In DNA, the CDR3 is TGTGCCAGCACCCTGGGACCTAGACAGGACCGAAACACTGAAGCTTTCTTT. It specifies CASTLGPRQDRNTEAFF. Drawing the rest from reference TRBV5-6 and TRBJ1-1, the complete variable domain is DAGVTQSPTHLIKTRGQQVTLRCSPKSGHDTVSWYQQALGQGPQFIFQYYEEEERQRGNFPDRFSGHQFPNYSSELNVNALLLGDSALYLCASTLGPRQDRNTEAFFGQGTRLTVV.

This clonotype was counted a few times. V gene TRBV7-2 combines with J gene TRBJ2-5; TRBD2 agrees at 8 bases. V was clipped by 3 bases and J by 11 bases; unmatched bases: 8. The CDR3 has 13 residues. The germline gives CDR1 SGHTA, CDR2 FQGNSA. CDR3 region: CASSLGLVGKQYF. As DNA, the CDR3 is TGTGCCAGCAGCTTGGGACTAGTCGGGAAGCAGTACTTC.

This clonotype was detected once. This sequence joins TRBV12-3 or TRBV12-4 and TRBJ1-6; D possibly corresponds to TRBD1 (6 bases). Between the trimmed V and J ends, which lost 5 bases and 8 bases, there was a span of 16 bases. This CDR3 is built from 15 residues. The CDR3 protein is CASSEKGHSDSPLHF. CDR3 sequence (DNA): TGTGCCAGCAGTGAAAAGGGACACTCCGATTCACCCCTCCACTTT.

In this sample, this clonotype turned up a few times. The chain joins TRBV18 to TRBJ2-3; D possibly corresponds to TRBD1 (6 bases). CDR1 KGHSH and CDR2 LQKENI come from the germline V gene. The CDR3 has 13 residues. Between the trimmed V and J ends, which lost 9 bases and 3 bases, there was a span of 13 bases. The CDR3 DNA is TGTGCCAGTGATACAGGGTCTACAGATACGCAGTATTTT. It specifies CASDTGSTDTQYF.

The DNA for the CDR3 is TGCAGTGCTAGAGATTTTGGAGGGCCGCTCTATCAGCCCCAGCATTTT. Its translation: CSARDFGGPLYQPQHF. The V and J genes are TRBV20-1 and TRBJ1-5, with D unclear. Trimming left V 0 bases short and J 5 bases short, with 17 bases between. Looked up from germline, CDR1 is DFQATT and CDR2 is SNEGSKA (reference sequence). CDR3 length: 16 residues.

This clonotype was found once. The V and J genes are TRBV28 and TRBJ2-3; D is undetermined. Trimming cost V 6 bases and J 0 bases, with 13 bases left between them. The CDR3 is 15 residues long. Per the germline V gene, CDR1 is MDHEN and CDR2 is SYDVKM. CDR3 bases: TGTGCCAGCAGACCAGCACCTCCTAGCACAGATACGCAGTATTTT. This sequence encodes CASRPAPPSTDTQYF.

This clonotype was counted only a few times. The J gene is TRBJ2-3, the V gene TRBV12-3 or TRBV12-4, with D unresolved. Deletions cut 5 bases from V and 6 bases from J, with 15 bases between. The CDR3 length is 14 residues. The CDR3: CASSLHPSLDTQYF. The CDR3 region has the DNA TGTGCCAGCAGTCTCCACCCGTCTCTGGATACGCAGTATTTT.

The chain combines TRBV6-5 with TRBJ2-7, with D possibly being TRBD1 or TRBD2 (5 bases each). Germline V gene lookup returns CDR1 MNHEY and CDR2 SVGAGI. With 0 bases removed from V and 4 bases from J, the gap between germline ends came to 13 bases. The CDR3 runs 15 residues. The CDR3 sequence is CASSYSGVIIYEQYF. The CDR3 nucleotides are TGTGCCAGCAGTTACTCGGGGGTAATTATTTACGAGCAGTACTTC.

The CDR3 DNA follows: TGCGCCAGCAGCCAAGAAGGTGCTAGTGGTACAGATACGCAGTATTTT. It encodes CASSQEGASGTDTQYF. The chain is built from TRBV4-3 and TRBJ2-3; D is ambiguous. Trimming left V 0 bases short and J 3 bases short, with 13 bases between. Germline assignment: CDR1 LGHNA and CDR2 YSLEER. The CDR3 sequence is 16 residues long.

This clonotype has only a few counts. The chain has TRBV29-1 and TRBJ2-1, with no clear D. Trimming pared 4 bases from V and 0 bases from J, leaving 10 bases between. The CDR3 loop spans 14 amino acids. Germline-derived CDR1 and CDR2 are SQVTM and ANQGSEA. The CDR3 region is CSVVGIDSYNEQFF. The CDR3 DNA reads TGCAGCGTTGTGGGGATAGACTCCTACAATGAGCAGTTCTTC.

The sample holds a few counts of this clonotype. V gene TRBV5-1 combines with J gene TRBJ2-4; TRBD1 matches at 9 bases. The CDR3 totals 17 residues. Germline loops: CDR1 SGHRS, CDR2 YFSETQ. The trim removed 4 bases at V and 7 bases at J, leaving 15 bases unmatched. This chain's CDR3 is CASSRGDRVLFENIQYF. The CDR3 DNA follows: TGCGCCAGCAGCAGGGGGGACAGGGTTCTTTTTGAGAACATTCAGTACTTC.

The chain carries TRBV7-3 and TRBJ2-4; maybe TRBD2 (8 bases). The J call may be mistaken, given a closer DNA end match to TRBJ2-7. The CDR3 extends over 14 amino acids. CDR1 and CDR2 (germline): SGHTA, FQGTGA. The CDR3 spells CASSPREGAGEQYF. The DNA of the CDR3 is TGTGCCAGCAGCCCCCGGGAGGGGGCGGGCGAGCAGTACTTC.

This clonotype has more than one count but fewer than ten. This chain uses TRBV10-3 with TRBJ2-3; D may be TRBD2 (6 bases). V lost 6 bases, J lost 2 bases, and 9 bases lay in between. CDR3 length: 13 residues. Germline V gene sequence: CDR1 ENHRY, CDR2 SYGVKD. The CDR3: CAISGGATDTQYF. DNA of the CDR3: TGTGCCATCAGCGGGGGAGCCACAGATACGCAGTATTTT.

The chain recombines TRBV18 with TRBJ1-5, with D hard to call. Germline loops: CDR1 KGHSH, CDR2 LQKENI. The CDR3 covers 17 residues. V was pared by 2 bases and J by 1 base, with 15 bases between. CDR3 bases: TGTGCCAGCTCACCAGAGATTGGGAGAGGGAGCAATCAGCCCCAGCATTTT. It yields the protein CASSPEIGRGSNQPQHF.

J is TRBJ2-5 and V is TRBV10-3; D possibly corresponds to TRBD1 (6 bases). This CDR3 contains 14 residues. The germline V gene has CDR1 ENHRY and CDR2 SYGVKD. V lost 5 bases and J lost 4, with 14 bases in between. The CDR3 loop reads CAISQTGLGETQYF. The CDR3 DNA sequence: TGTGCCATCAGTCAAACAGGGTTGGGAGAGACCCAGTACTTC.

The chain has TRBV6-2 or TRBV6-3 and TRBJ2-1; D is uncertain. Germline V gives CDR1 MNHEY, CDR2 SVGEGT. This CDR3 is 13 amino acids long. The ends were cut back, 7 bases at V and 4 bases at J, with 11 bases in the middle. CDR3 sequence (DNA): TGTGCCAGCACCCGTTTCGGTTACAATGAGCAGTTCTTC. Translating it yields CASTRFGYNEQFF.